This passage covers 12 T cell receptor beta chains from one sample sequenced in a study of blood T cell repertoires in COVID-19. Data came from immunoSEQ multiplex PCR; TCRdb stores just in-frame clones and leaves some out. The sample records roughly 7,200 clones, 70% to 90% being singletons. The material sequenced was peripheral blood. These receptors were obtained from a man in his 70s with active COVID-19.

The chain employs TRBV7-6 and TRBJ2-1, with D possibly TRBD1 on 6 matching bases. The CDR3 extends over 16 amino acids. Per germline, CDR1 SGHVS and CDR2 FNYEAQ. Trimming removed 1 base from V and 2 bases from J, with 12 bases in between. DNA of the CDR3: TGTGCCAGCAGCTTAGGGGGGCGGCAGGCCTACAATGAGCAGTTCTTC. Its protein product is CASSLGGRQAYNEQFF.

The chain links TRBV5-5 to TRBJ2-5; maybe TRBD2 (7 bases). Trimming shortened V by 6 bases and J by 5 bases, and 20 bases separated the two germline ends. CDR1 is SGHKS and CDR2 is YYEKEE in the germline V gene (reference sequence). The CDR3 covers 15 residues. Here the CDR3 DNA reads TGTGCCAGCACCCTATGGGGGGGGGCCGCGGAGACCCAGTACTTC. It codes for CASTLWGGAAETQYF.

This clone occurred once. The rearrangement joins TRBV6-6 to TRBJ2-1, with 11 bases lining up with TRBD2. CDR1 and CDR2 from the germline V gene are MNHNY and SVGAGI (reference sequence). The CDR3 is 16 amino acids. The J segment lost 9 bases and the V segment lost 0 bases, leaving 7 bases of the junction unmatched. The CDR3 bases are TGTGCCAGCAGTTACTCGAGTAGCGGGGGGGTAGGTGAGCAGTTCTTC. Encoded protein: CASSYSSSGGVGEQFF.

V usage is TRBV7-3 and J usage is TRBJ1-3; D is undetermined. CDR3 length: 18 residues. Germline CDR1 reads SGHTA; CDR2 reads FQGTGA. Trimming stripped 2 bases from V and 2 bases from J, with 19 bases between. The CDR3 DNA reads TGTGCCAGCAGCTTAGGGAGTGCGGGGAAGGTCCCTGGAAACACCATATATTTT. Its translation: CASSLGSAGKVPGNTIYF.

This chain uses TRBV6-4 with TRBJ2-1; a weak D match, TRBD2 (6 bases). This CDR3 has 13 amino acids. Germline V gene lookup returns CDR1 MRHNA and CDR2 SNTAGT. The V and J ends lost 6 bases and 10 bases respectively, with 16 bases between them. The CDR3, as DNA: TGTGCCAGCAGCGCCCCGCCCGGAGGGGAGCAGTTCTTC. Translation: CASSAPPGGEQFF.

J is TRBJ1-1 and V is TRBV30; 7 nucleotides agree with TRBD1. The V segment lost 4 bases and the J segment 2 bases; nucleotides outside the gene matches: 4. The CDR3 length is 13 residues. CDR1 and CDR2 from the germline V gene are GTSNPN and SVGIG (reference sequence). The CDR3, as DNA: TGTGCCTGGAACAGGGGACTCAACACTGAAGCTTTCTTT. Translating it yields CAWNRGLNTEAFF.

The chain recombines TRBV11-2 with TRBJ1-1; D perhaps matches TRBD1 (5 bases). The CDR3 sequence is 15 residues long. Looked up from germline, CDR1 is SGHAT and CDR2 is FQNNGV. V lost 1 base to trimming and J lost 5 bases, with 14 bases between them. The chain's CDR3 is CASSLVAGGRTEAFF. CDR3 sequence (DNA): TGTGCCAGCAGCTTAGTTGCTGGGGGGAGAACTGAAGCTTTCTTT.

The chain uses TRBV7-6 and TRBJ2-7, with TRBD1 as a possible D gene (5 bases). This CDR3 comprises 14 residues. Germline values: CDR1 SGHVS, CDR2 FNYEAQ. The V gene lost 1 base and the J gene lost 2 bases, with 9 bases spanning the gap. The CDR3 nucleotides are TGTGCCAGCAGCTTAGAACAGGAGACCTACGAGCAGTACTTC. Translation gives CASSLEQETYEQYF.

V gene TRBV30 combines with J gene TRBJ2-1; possible D gene TRBD2, 6 bases. Looked up from germline, CDR1 is GTSNPN and CDR2 is SVGIG (reference sequence). The germline V and J ends were trimmed by 0 bases and 3 bases, with 15 bases remaining between them. There are 16 residues in the CDR3. CDR3 bases: TGTGCCTGGAGTGTAACCCGGCGGGGATACTACAATGAGCAGTTCTTC. Amino acid sequence: CAWSVTRRGYYNEQFF.

The V and J genes are TRBV29-1 and TRBJ1-5; the D is unclear. From germline, CDR1 is SQVTM and CDR2 ANQGSEA. V lost 6 bases to trimming and J lost 5 bases, with 14 bases between them. This CDR3 has 13 residues. In DNA, the CDR3 is TGCAGCGTCGCGGAATCAATGGATCAGCCCCAGCATTTT. It translates to CSVAESMDQPQHF.

V and J are TRBV7-9 and TRBJ1-1; no definite D call. This CDR3 is 12 amino acids long. From germline, CDR1 is SEHNR and CDR2 FQNEAQ (reference sequence). V was clipped by 5 bases and J by 10 bases, with 14 bases between them. CDR3 sequence (DNA): TGTGCCAGCAGCCAGAGGGAGGTTCGAGCTTTCTTT. Translated: CASSQREVRAFF. The whole variable domain, remainder taken from reference TRBV7-9 and TRBJ1-1, is DTGVSQNPRHKITKRGQNVTFRCDPISEHNRLYWYRQTLGQGPEFLTYFQNEAQLEKSRLLSDRFSAERPKGSFSTLEIQRTEQGDSAMYLCASSQREVRAFFGQGTRLTVV.

V is TRBV27 and J is TRBJ1-3; tentatively, D is TRBD1 (6 bases). CDR1 and CDR2 from the germline V gene are MNHEY and SMNVEV (reference sequence). The CDR3 extends over 14 amino acids. V lost 6 bases, J lost 3 bases, and 12 bases lay in between. The CDR3 region has the DNA TGTGCCAGCAGAGCCGGGACACTTGGAAACACCATATATTTT. Its protein product is CASRAGTLGNTIYF.